The clone carrying this TCR beta chain came up a few times. Its target is unknown. TCRdb processed the 5' RACE reads anew with MiXCR; each CDR3 protein has one entry. There are under 300,000 distinct CDR3 sequences in the sample; around 15% occur only once, and roughly a fifth lies in the top ten. The data are from a study of T-cell memory formation after mild COVID-19. Turning to the study itself: Clusters of TCRs were largely donor specific. Study observations and caveats: Specificity for SARS-CoV-2 was not confirmed among the second-wave clones peaking on day 37.

The CDR3 spans 14 residues. Losses at the gene ends were 4 bases for V and 4 bases for J; bases not matched to a gene: 6. From germline, CDR1 is MNHNY and CDR2 SVGAGI (reference sequence). The specimen was PBMCs or a T cell subset sorted from them (not recorded which). The chain links TRBV6-6 to TRBJ1-1; 7 bases are a match to TRBD1. The receptor was isolated from a man between 18 and 35 years old who had mild COVID-19 (a few samples of this study predate the infection). Cell type and time point are not known. This CDR3 reads CASSSAGTVTEAFF. The CDR3, as DNA: TGTGCCAGCAGTTCCGCCGGGACAGTCACTGAAGCTTTCTTT.